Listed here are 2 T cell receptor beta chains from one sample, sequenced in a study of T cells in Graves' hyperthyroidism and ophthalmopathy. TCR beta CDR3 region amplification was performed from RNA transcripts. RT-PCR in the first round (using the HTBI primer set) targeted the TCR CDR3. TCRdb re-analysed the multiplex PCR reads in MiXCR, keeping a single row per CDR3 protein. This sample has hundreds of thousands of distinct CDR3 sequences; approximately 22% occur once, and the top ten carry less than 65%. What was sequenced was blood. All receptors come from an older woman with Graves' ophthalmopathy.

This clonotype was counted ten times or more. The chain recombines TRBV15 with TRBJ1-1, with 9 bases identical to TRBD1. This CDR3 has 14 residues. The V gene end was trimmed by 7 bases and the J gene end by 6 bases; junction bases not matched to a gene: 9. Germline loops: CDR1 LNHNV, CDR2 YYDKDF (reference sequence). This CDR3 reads CATTRDRAGAEAFF. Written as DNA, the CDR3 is TGTGCCACCACACGGGACAGGGCTGGGGCTGAAGCTTTCTTT.

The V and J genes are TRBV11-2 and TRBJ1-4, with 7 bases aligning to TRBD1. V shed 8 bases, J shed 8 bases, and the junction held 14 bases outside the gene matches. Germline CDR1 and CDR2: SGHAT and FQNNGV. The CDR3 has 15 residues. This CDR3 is CASGQQGSGGEKLFF. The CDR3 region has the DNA TGTGCCAGCGGTCAACAGGGGTCAGGAGGAGAAAAACTGTTTTTT.